This T cell receptor beta chain appears in the sequencing data of a study of tumor and adjacent non-tumor tissue in lung cancer. Looking at the study overall: Aged roughly 31 to 85 years, patients included nine to eleven men and several women with stage I to III disease. Samples averaged around 4 million productive TCRbeta reads each.

As regards this clonotype: Antigen unknown. A read error may account for a junction end that differs from germline.

RNA was extracted from bulk tissue without any cell sorting. The CDR3 totals 18 residues. Per the germline V gene, CDR1 is SGHNT and CDR2 is YYREEE (reference sequence). Whole-study results and caveats: Tumor tissue had significantly higher TCR diversity than normal lung.

A modified ARM-PCR protocol with three rounds of nested PCR amplified TCRbeta. TCRdb re-called the multiplex PCR reads through MiXCR, storing one row per CDR3 protein. The data show 60,000 to 90,000 distinct CDR3 sequences, under 85% seen once. Sequencing was carried out using lung tumor tissue. This receptor was obtained from a woman aged 50 to 60 with non-small cell lung cancer. This rearrangement joins TRBV5-4 to TRBJ2-6, with 14 bases lining up with TRBD2. In nucleotides, the CDR3 is TGTGCCAGCAGCAATGGACTAGCGGGAGGAGGCGGGGTCAACGTCCTGACTTTC. Translated: CASSNGLAGGGGVNVLTF.